This is a list of T cell receptor beta chains from one sample in a study of T cells in Graves' hyperthyroidism and ophthalmopathy. From the multiplex PCR reads, TCRdb called clonotypes with MiXCR, one entry per CDR3 protein. Counted here are approximately 590,000 distinct CDR3 sequences, 15% to 18% occurring once; the ten biggest clones make up less than 9.5%. The sample was blood. These receptor sequences come from a woman aged 25-40 years with Graves' hyperthyroidism. Both conserved end residues are part of each CDR3. Each record gives: V gene, D gene, J gene, clone size, CDR3 protein, CDR3 DNA. The D gene is left open where the match is weak. Size is omitted from some rows. Given values are once, few, many or a class for expanded clones.

TRBV7-9	TRBD2	TRBJ2-1	few	CASSRNTGLGGTSGRAGYNEQFF	TGTGCCAGCAGCCGTAATACCGGTTTAGGGGGGACTAGCGGGAGGGCCGGATACAATGAGCAGTTCTTC
TRBV7-3	-	TRBJ2-1	many	CASSLSWSSYNEQFF	TGTGCCAGCAGCTTAAGCTGGAGCTCCTACAATGAGCAGTTCTTC
TRBV5-1	TRBD2	TRBJ2-1	many	CASRTSGDHNEQFF	TGCGCCAGCAGGACTAGCGGAGACCACAATGAGCAGTTCTTC
TRBV2	TRBD1	TRBJ2-1	-	CANRDRSGNEQFF	TGTGCCAACCGGGACAGGTCGGGCAATGAGCAGTTCTTC
TRBV12-3/TRBV12-4	-	TRBJ2-5	many	CASSLDPETQYF	TGTGCCAGCAGTTTAGACCCAGAGACCCAGTACTTC
TRBV29-1	-	TRBJ1-2	few	CSVPSGRNYGYTF	TGCAGCGTGCCCTCCGGCCGCAACTATGGCTACACCTTC
TRBV2	-	TRBJ1-1	many	CASRTIKNTEAFF	TGTGCCAGCAGGACTATAAAGAACACTGAAGCTTTCTTT
TRBV11-3	-	TRBJ2-1	many	CASSDDSSYNEQFF	TGTGCCAGCAGCGATGACTCTTCCTACAATGAGCAGTTCTTC
TRBV20-1	-	TRBJ2-7	-	CSARDHDAGLYEQYF	TGCAGTGCTAGAGATCACGACGCAGGTCTATACGAGCAGTACTTC
TRBV11-2	-	TRBJ2-3	many	CASSLGSSPPADTQYF	TGTGCCAGCAGCTTAGGGTCTTCGCCCCCCGCAGATACGCAGTATTTT